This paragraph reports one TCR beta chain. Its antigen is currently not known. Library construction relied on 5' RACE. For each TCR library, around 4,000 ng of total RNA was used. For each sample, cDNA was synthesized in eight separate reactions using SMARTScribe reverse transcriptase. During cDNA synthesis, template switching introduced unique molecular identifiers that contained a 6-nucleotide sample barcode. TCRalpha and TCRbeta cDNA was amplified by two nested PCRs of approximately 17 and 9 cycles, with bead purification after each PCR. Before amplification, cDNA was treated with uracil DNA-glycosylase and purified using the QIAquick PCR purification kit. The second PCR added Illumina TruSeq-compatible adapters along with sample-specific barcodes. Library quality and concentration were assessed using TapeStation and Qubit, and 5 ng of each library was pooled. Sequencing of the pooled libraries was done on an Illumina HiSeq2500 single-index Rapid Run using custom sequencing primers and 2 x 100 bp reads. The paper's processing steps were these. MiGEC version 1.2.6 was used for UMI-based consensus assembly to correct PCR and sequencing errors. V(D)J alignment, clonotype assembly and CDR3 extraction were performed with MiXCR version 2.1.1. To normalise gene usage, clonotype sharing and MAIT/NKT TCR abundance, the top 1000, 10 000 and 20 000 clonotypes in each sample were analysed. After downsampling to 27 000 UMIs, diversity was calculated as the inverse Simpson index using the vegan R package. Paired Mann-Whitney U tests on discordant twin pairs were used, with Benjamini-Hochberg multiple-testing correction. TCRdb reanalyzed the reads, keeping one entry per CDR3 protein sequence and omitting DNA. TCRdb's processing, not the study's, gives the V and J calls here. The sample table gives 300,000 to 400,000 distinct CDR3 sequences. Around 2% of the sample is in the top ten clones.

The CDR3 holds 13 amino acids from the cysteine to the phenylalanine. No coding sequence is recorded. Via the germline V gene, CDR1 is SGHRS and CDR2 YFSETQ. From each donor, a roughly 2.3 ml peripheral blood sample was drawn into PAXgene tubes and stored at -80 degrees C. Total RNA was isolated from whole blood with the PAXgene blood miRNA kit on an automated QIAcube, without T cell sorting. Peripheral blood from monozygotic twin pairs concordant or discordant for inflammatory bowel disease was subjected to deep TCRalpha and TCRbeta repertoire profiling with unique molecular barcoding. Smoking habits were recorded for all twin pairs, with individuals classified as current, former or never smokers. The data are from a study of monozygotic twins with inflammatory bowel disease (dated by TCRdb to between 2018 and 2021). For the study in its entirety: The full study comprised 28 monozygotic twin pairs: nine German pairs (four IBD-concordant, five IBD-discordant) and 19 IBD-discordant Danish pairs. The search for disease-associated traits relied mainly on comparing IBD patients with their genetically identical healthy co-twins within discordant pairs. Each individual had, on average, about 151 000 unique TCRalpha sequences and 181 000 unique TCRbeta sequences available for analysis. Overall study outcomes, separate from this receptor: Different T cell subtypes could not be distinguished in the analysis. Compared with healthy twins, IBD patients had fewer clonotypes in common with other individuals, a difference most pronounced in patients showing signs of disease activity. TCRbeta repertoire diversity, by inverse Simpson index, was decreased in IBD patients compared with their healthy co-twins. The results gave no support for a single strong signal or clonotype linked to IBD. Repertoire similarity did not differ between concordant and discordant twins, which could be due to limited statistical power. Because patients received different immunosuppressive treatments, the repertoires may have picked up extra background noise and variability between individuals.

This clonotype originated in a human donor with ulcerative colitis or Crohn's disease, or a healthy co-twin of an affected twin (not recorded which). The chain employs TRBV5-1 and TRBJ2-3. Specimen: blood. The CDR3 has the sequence CASSPMPTDTQYF. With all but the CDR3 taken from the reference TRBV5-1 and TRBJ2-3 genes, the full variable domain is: KAGVTQTPRYLIKTRGQQVTLSCSPISGHRSVSWYQQTPGQGLQFLFEYFSETQRNKGNFPGRFSGRQFSNSRSEMNVSTLELGDSALYLCASSPMPTDTQYFGPGTRLTVL.